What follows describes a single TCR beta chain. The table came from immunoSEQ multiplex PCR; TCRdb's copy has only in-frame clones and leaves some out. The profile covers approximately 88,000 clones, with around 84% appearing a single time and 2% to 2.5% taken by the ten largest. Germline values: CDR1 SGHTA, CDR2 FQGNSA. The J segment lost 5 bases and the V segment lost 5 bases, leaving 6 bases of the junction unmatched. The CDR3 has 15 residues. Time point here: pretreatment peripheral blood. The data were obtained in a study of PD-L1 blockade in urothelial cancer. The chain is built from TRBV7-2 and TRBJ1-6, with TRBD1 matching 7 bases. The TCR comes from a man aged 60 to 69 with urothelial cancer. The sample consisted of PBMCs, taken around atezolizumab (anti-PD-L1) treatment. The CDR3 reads CASSRDRVDNSPLHF. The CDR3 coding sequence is TGTGCCAGCAGCCGGGACAGAGTAGATAATTCACCCCTCCACTTT.